This entry lists 10 T cell receptor beta chains sequenced from one sample in a study of OX40 agonist ivuxolimab in advanced cancers. The assay was immunoSEQ multiplex PCR, and TCRdb's table has in-frame clones only and misses some. The profile shows tens of thousands of clones, around 89% of them singletons. The material was CD4+ or CD8+ T cells sorted from blood, obtained in a trial of the OX40 agonist ivuxolimab. The receptors stem from an adult with an advanced solid tumor such as melanoma, head and neck, liver or kidney cancer.

This clone is deemed hyperexpanded. The chain recombines TRBV27 with TRBJ2-7; D call uncertain. V dropped 4 bases and J dropped 5 bases, with 0 bases sitting between them. Germline V lookup: CDR1 MNHEY, CDR2 SMNVEV (reference sequence). CDR3 size: 9 residues. The CDR3 region is CASSYEQYF. The CDR3 DNA sequence: TGTGCCAGCAGTTACGAGCAGTACTTC.

The rearrangement links TRBV6-5 to TRBJ2-7, with no clear D. CDR3 length equals 9 residues. Germline loops: CDR1 MNHEY, CDR2 SVGAGI. Trimming removed 8 bases at V and 5 bases at J, with 4 bases between. The CDR3 loop is CASGHEQYF. The CDR3 bases are TGTGCCAGCGGGCACGAGCAGTACTTC.

V is TRBV27 and J is TRBJ2-7; maybe TRBD2 (6 bases). CDR3 length: 13 amino acids. Deletions cut 8 bases from V and 2 bases from J, with 13 bases between. CDR1 and CDR2 (germline): MNHEY, SMNVEV (reference sequence). CDR3 region: CASGPGTAYEQYF. The DNA of the CDR3 is TGTGCCAGCGGGCCGGGGACTGCCTACGAGCAGTACTTC.

The J gene is TRBJ2-1, the V gene TRBV9, with D possibly matching TRBD2 (6 bases). Trimming pared 0 bases from V and 8 bases from J, leaving 9 bases between. There are 13 residues in the CDR3. The germline gives CDR1 SGDLS, CDR2 YYNGEE. The CDR3 DNA is TGTGCCAGCAGCGTAGTTTGGGGGGATGAGCAGTTCTTC. Translated: CASSVVWGDEQFF.

This clone was recorded only once. The V and J genes are TRBV25-1 and TRBJ2-7, with D unclear. Germline CDR1 reads MGHDK; CDR2 reads SYGVNS. The length of the CDR3 is 13 residues. V was shortened by 1 base and J by 5 bases, with 9 bases between the two germline ends. The DNA for the CDR3 is TGTGCCAGCAGTGAATCATTAGTGCACGAGCAGTACTTC. Amino acid sequence: CASSESLVHEQYF.

The chain joins TRBV7-8 to TRBJ2-2; 7 bases line up with TRBD1. This CDR3 is 14 amino acids long. Per germline, CDR1 SGHVS and CDR2 FQNEAQ. The V gene end was trimmed by 5 bases and the J gene end by 9 bases; junction bases not matched to a gene: 9. The CDR3 sequence: CASSNRGEPRELFF. CDR3 DNA: TGTGCCAGCAGCAACAGGGGTGAACCGAGGGAGCTGTTTTTT. The entire variable domain, with the rest obtained from reference TRBV7-8 and TRBJ2-2, is as follows: GAGVSQSPRYKVAKRGQDVALRCDPISGHVSLFWYQQALGQGPEFLTYFQNEAQLDKSGLPSDRFFAERPEGSVSTLKIQRTQQEDSAVYLCASSNRGEPRELFFGEGSRLTVL.

The J gene is TRBJ2-1, the V gene TRBV6-1; 8 bases agree with TRBD1. The V and J ends lost 6 bases and 5 bases, in that order; junction bases with no gene match: 3. This CDR3 is built from 13 residues. The germline gives CDR1 MNHNS, CDR2 SASEGT. The CDR3 protein is CASSPTGDNEQFF. The CDR3 nucleotides read TGTGCCAGCAGCCCGACAGGGGACAATGAGCAGTTCTTC.

The genes are TRBV2 and TRBJ2-1; D not certain. The CDR3 is made up of 11 amino acids. The germline V gene encodes CDR1 SNHLY and CDR2 FYNNEI. The V end lost 11 bases, the J end lost 4 bases, and 9 bases lay between the germline ends. The CDR3 DNA reads TGTGCCGGAGACAAATACAATGAGCAGTTCTTC. Residues: CAGDKYNEQFF.

The genes are TRBV7-9 and TRBJ2-7; TRBD1 matches at 7 bases. Germline V gene data show CDR1 as SEHNR and CDR2 as FQNEAQ (reference sequence). The CDR3 contains 13 residues. V shed 1 base and J 7 bases; nucleotides not matched to a gene: 4. The CDR3, as DNA: TGTGCCAGCAGCTTAGTCCGGGACAGAGAGCAGTACTTC. Amino acid sequence: CASSLVRDREQYF.

This sequence joins TRBV5-4 and TRBJ2-2; TRBD2 matches at 8 bases. Germline V lookup: CDR1 SGHNT, CDR2 YYREEE (reference sequence). V gave up 0 bases and J gave up 5 bases; unmatched junction bases: 3. The CDR3 is 15 residues long. The CDR3, as DNA: TGTGCCAGCAGCTTGGTTAGCGGGGCTACCGGGGAGCTGTTTTTT. This sequence encodes CASSLVSGATGELFF.